This T cell receptor (beta chain) was sequenced in a study of T cell clonality in common variable immunodeficiency (dated by TCRdb to about 2015). Broad study findings and their caveats: CVID TCRbeta sequences were reported to have fewer deletions and N-nucleotide insertions and to lack highly modified clones with 13 or more V deletions. Despite equal DNA input, controls averaged roughly 89,000 unique sequences per sample versus roughly 30,000 in CVID samples. Increased TCRbeta clonality was found in CVID subjects compared with healthy controls (t-test p = 0.018), with the increase being most characteristic of about a third of subjects. Correlations between repertoire features and clinical complications were limited by patient heterogeneity within the CVID cohort. Healthy controls shared more TCRbeta clones with each other than CVID subjects shared among themselves (p < 0.0001). According to the authors, figuring out what caused the increased clonality in CVID would require sequencing the repertoires of T cell subpopulations.

The CDR3 has 16 amino acids, counting the end cysteine and phenylalanine. Shown are 39 bases from within the CDR3, in frame from base 1. The V and J ends are trimmed by 2 bases and 3 bases, leaving 13 bases between them. Sequences KGHSH (CDR1) and LQKENI (CDR2) are obtained from the germline V gene. This clone was seen ten or more times. Its recognized antigen is unknown. Coverage ceases 3 residues before the CDR3 finishes, and the germline J gene fills in the end. For sequencing, equivalent amounts of genomic DNA were input from CVID and control samples. For every sample, a 60 bp segment covering the rearranged TCRbeta CDR3 region was amplified and then sequenced. The immunoSEQ assay, a bias-corrected multiplex PCR combined with high-throughput sequencing, was used for TCRbeta amplification. For the original study's pipeline: Every unique nucleotide sequence was considered a clone and was annotated with V, D and J genes, copy number and frequency. Sequences were labeled productive if in frame, and non-productive if out of frame or containing stop codons. As previously described, Shannon's entropy was used to calculate clonality. The predicted amino acid sequences of productive clones were used to derive mean CDR3 Kyte-Doolittle hydropathy. The R hclust function was used to hierarchically cluster scaled V gene usage with Manhattan distance and complete linkage. Sharing of clones by CDR3 amino acid sequence was evaluated through resampling of 12 repertoires per group over 100 rounds. Repertoires were searched for 70 published EBV-specific and approximately 240 published CMV-specific TCRbeta sequences. Analysis left out a couple of CVID samples that produced under 10,000 sequences, so 42 CVID repertoires remained. In its TCRdb copy, this immuneACCESS table keeps in-frame sequences only and misses some clones. Where compared with another copy, unresolved V genes explain less than half of these, and the others have no known cause. For V, J and clone size, that table is used; D and trimming come from the DNA. With roughly 32,000 clones recorded, this sample contains no clone counted only once. In total, the top ten clones hold around 30% of the sample.

Diagnosis of CVID followed standard criteria, namely serum IgG, IgA and/or IgM below the normal range together with specific antibody deficiency. A total of roughly 45 subjects (approximately 15 female and 30 or so male; age range roughly 8 to 65 years, mean age roughly 40) were included in the CVID group. Predominantly Caucasian heritage was noted among both the CVID patients and the healthy controls. Replacement immunoglobulin therapy had been administered to all CVID subjects for at least one year at the time of study participation. When blood was collected, none of the CVID subjects were ill or on immunomodulatory or immunosuppressive medication. From each donor, roughly 5 to 8 ml of heparinized peripheral whole blood was collected. Genomic DNA from adults with common variable immune deficiency (CVID) and from healthy adult controls was used to sequence TCRbeta CDR3 repertoires. Diluted blood was density-centrifuged over Hypaque 1077 or Ficoll-Paque to isolate peripheral blood mononuclear cells. Genomic DNA was obtained from unsorted mononuclear cells through either Qiagen column purification or a centrifugation-based method.

The sequence was collected from a human donor with common variable immunodeficiency. The chain is assembled from TRBV18 and TRBJ2-2; the best D guess is TRBD2, with 5 bases matching. The sequenced sample was peripheral blood mononuclear cells. CDR3 bases read: TGTGCCAGCTCACCAAATGTGCTAGCAGACACCGGGGAG. This encodes CASSPNVLADTGE. The full CDR3 protein reads CASSPNVLADTGELFF.